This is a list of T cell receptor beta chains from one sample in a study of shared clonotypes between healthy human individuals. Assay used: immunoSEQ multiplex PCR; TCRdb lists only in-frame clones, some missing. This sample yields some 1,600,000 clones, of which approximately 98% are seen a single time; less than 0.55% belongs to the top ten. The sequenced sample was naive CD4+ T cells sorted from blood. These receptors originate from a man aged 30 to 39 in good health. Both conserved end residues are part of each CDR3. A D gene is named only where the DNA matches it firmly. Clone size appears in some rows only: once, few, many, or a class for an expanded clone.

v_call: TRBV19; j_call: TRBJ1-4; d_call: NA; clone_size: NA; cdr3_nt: TGTGCCAGTAGTATCGACAGTCGGCGGGAAAAACTGTTTTTT; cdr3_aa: CASSIDSRREKLFF
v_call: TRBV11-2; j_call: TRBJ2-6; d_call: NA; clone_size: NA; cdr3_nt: TGTGCCAGCAGCTGGAATGGGGCCAACGTCCTGACTTTC; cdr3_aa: CASSWNGANVLTF
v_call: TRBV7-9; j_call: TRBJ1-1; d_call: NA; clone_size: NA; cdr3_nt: TGTGCCAGCAGCCGAGGCCGGGTGAACACTGAAGCTTTCTTT; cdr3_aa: CASSRGRVNTEAFF
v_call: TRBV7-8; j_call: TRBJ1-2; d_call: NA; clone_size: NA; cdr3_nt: TGTGCCAGCAGCTTAGATGAGCAGGACAGCTATGGCTACACCTTC; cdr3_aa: CASSLDEQDSYGYTF
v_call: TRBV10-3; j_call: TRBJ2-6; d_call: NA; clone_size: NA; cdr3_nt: TGTGCCATCAGTTTAGGGGCGCCTGGGGCCAACGTCCTGACTTTC; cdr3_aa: CAISLGAPGANVLTF
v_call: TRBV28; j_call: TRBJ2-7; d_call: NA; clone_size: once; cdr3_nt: TGTGCCAGCAGTTCAGCAGAGAGCTCCTACGAGCAGTACTTC; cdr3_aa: CASSSAESSYEQYF
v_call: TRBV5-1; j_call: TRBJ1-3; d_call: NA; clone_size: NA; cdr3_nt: TGCGCCAGCAGCGAGGACGGCTCTGGAAACACCATATATTTT; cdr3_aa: CASSEDGSGNTIYF
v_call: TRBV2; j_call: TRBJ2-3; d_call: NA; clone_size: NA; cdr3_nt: TGTGCCAGCAGGGCGGGATGGGGTGATACGCAGTATTTT; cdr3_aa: CASRAGWGDTQYF
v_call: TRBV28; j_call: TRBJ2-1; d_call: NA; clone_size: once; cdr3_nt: TGTGCCAGCAGTTTATTGGGTGAGATCAATGAGCAGTTCTTC; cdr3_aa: CASSLLGEINEQFF
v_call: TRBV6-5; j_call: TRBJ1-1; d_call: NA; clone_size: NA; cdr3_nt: TGTGCCAGCAGTTACTCCCCGGGGGTGCCCACTGAAGCTTTCTTT; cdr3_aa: CASSYSPGVPTEAFF
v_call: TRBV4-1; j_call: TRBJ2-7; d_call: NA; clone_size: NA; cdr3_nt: TGCGCCAGCAGCCAAGGTCGCGGGATCCTTGAAGAGCAGTACTTC; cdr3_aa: CASSQGRGILEEQYF
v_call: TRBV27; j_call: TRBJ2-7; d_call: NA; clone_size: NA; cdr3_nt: TGTGCCAGCAGTCCCACTCGTGGAAGCTACGTCGGCGAGCAGTACTTC; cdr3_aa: CASSPTRGSYVGEQYF
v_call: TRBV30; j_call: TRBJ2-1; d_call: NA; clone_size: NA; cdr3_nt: TGTGCCTGGAGTGCCGTCAATGAGCAGTTCTTC; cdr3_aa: CAWSAVNEQFF
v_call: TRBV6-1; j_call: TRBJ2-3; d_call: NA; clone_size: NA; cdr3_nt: TGTGCCAGCAAGGATGGTTGGGGCAGCACAGATACGCAGTATTTT; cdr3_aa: CASKDGWGSTDTQYF
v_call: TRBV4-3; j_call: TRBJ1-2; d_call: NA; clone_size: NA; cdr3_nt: TGCGCCAGCAGCCAAGAGTCTGCCGTGGGACGGAGAAGTATTGGCTACACCTTC; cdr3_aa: CASSQESAVGRRSIGYTF
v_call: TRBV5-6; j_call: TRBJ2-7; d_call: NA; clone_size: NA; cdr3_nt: TGTGCCAGCACCCGGACGGATTCCTACGAGCAGTACTTC; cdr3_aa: CASTRTDSYEQYF
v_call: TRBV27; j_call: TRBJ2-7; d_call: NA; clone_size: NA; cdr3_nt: TGTGCCAGCGGACCCGGAGGATTGCCCTACGAGCAGTACTTC; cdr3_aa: CASGPGGLPYEQYF
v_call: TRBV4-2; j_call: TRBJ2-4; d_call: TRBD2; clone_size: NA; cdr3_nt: TGTGCCAGCAGCCAAGCGGGGGGGGTTATAAACATTCAGTACTTC; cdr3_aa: CASSQAGGVINIQYF
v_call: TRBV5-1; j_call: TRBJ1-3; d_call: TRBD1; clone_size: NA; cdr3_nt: TGCGCCAGCAGACAAGGACAGGGTCCTAACTCTGGAAACACCATATATTTT; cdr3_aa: CASRQGQGPNSGNTIYF
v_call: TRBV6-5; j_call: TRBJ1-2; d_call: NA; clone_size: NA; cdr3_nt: TGTGCCAGCAGTTACACCCCTGGGGGGGATAACTATGGCTACACCTTC; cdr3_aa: CASSYTPGGDNYGYTF
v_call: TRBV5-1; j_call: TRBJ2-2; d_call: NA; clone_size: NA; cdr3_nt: TGCGCCAGCAGCGTGAAGGGGACCGGGGAGCTGTTTTTT; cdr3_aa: CASSVKGTGELFF
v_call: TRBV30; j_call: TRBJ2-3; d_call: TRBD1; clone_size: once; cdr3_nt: TGTGCCGGGGACAGGACCACAGATACGCAGTATTTT; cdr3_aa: CAGDRTTDTQYF
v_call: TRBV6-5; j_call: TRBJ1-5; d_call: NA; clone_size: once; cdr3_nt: TGTGCCAGCACTCCCGGGGGGAGCAATCAGCCCCAGCATTTT; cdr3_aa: CASTPGGSNQPQHF